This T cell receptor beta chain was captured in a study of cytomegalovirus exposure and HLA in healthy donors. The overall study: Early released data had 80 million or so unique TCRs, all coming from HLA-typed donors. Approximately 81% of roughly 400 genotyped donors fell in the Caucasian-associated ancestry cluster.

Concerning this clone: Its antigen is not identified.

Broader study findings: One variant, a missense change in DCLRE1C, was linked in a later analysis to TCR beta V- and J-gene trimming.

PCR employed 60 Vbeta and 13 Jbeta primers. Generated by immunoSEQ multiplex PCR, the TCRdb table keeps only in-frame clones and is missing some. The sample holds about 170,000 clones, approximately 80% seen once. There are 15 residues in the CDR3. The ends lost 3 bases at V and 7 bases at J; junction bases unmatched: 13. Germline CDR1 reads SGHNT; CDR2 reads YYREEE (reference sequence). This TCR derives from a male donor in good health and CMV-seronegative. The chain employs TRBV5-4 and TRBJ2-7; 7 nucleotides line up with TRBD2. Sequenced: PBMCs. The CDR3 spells CASSSASGTVQEQYF. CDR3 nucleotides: TGTGCCAGCAGCTCCGCAAGCGGGACCGTACAAGAGCAGTACTTC.